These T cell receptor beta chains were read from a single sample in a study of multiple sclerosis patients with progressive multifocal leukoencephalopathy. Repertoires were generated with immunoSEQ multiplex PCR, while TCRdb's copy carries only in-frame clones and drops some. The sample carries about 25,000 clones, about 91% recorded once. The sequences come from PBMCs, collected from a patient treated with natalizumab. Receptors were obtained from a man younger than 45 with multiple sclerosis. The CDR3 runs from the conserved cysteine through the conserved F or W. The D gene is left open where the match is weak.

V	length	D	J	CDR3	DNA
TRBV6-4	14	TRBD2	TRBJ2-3	CASSSSGMTDTQYF	TGTGCCAGCAGTTCTAGCGGGATGACAGATACGCAGTATTTT
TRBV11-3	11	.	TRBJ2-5	CASSLKETQYF	TGTGCCAGCAGCCTGAAAGAGACCCAGTACTTC
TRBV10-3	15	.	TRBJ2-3	CAISGLSGSTDTQYF	TGTGCCATCAGTGGATTGAGCGGGAGCACAGATACGCAGTATTTT
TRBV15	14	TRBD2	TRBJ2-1	CATSYPGLVSEQFF	TGTGCCACCAGCTATCCGGGACTAGTCAGTGAGCAGTTCTTC
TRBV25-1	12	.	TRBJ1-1	CARTRGGTEAFF	TGTGCCAGGACAAGGGGGGGCACTGAAGCTTTCTTT
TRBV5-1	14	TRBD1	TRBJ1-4	CASSWTGGNEKLFF	TGCGCCAGCAGCTGGACAGGGGGCAATGAAAAACTGTTTTTT
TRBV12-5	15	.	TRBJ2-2	CASGLGRGWTGELFF	TGTGCTAGTGGTTTGGGCAGGGGTTGGACCGGGGAGCTGTTTTTT
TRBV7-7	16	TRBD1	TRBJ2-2	CASSSSNNRGHGELFF	TGTGCCAGCAGCTCATCAAATAACAGGGGTCACGGGGAGCTGTTTTTT
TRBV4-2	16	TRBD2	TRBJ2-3	CASSQRGTSETDTQYF	TGTGCCAGCAGCCAGCGGGGGACTAGCGAAACAGATACGCAGTATTTT
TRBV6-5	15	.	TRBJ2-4	CASSYSIIGKNIQYF	TGTGCCAGCAGTTACTCGATAATCGGGAAAAACATTCAGTACTTC
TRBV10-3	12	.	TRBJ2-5	CAISEFQETQYF	TGTGCCATCAGTGAGTTCCAAGAGACCCAGTACTTC
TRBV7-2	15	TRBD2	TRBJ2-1	CASSWNSGRGREQFF	TGTGCCAGCAGCTGGAATAGCGGGAGAGGTCGTGAGCAGTTCTTC
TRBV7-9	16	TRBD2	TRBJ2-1	CATKSGASGSSNEQFF	TGTGCCACTAAGAGCGGGGCTAGCGGGAGCAGCAATGAGCAGTTCTTC
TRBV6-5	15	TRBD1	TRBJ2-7	CASSFAGTGAYEQYF	TGTGCCAGCAGTTTTGCCGGGACAGGAGCCTACGAGCAGTACTTC
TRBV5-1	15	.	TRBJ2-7	CASRSDLAPLREQYF	TGCGCCAGCAGGTCCGACTTAGCCCCTCTGAGGGAGCAGTACTTC
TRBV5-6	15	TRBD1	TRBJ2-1	CASSPTGITYNEQFF	TGTGCCAGCAGCCCGACAGGGATCACCTACAATGAGCAGTTCTTC